The T cell receptor beta chain described here comes from a study of T cells in Graves' hyperthyroidism and ophthalmopathy. At the level of the study: Peripheral blood specimens were obtained at initial diagnosis, prior to any treatment. Study-wide results and limits: Researchers found most expanded thyroid clonotypes above 0.001 in blood as well.

This clonotype was seen ten or more times. Its antigen is unknown. From RNA transcripts, TCR beta CDR3 regions were amplified. Researchers ran a first-round RT-PCR on the TCR CDR3 using the HTBI primer set. Each CDR3 protein gets one entry after TCRdb re-called the multiplex PCR reads with MiXCR. Among hundreds of thousands of distinct CDR3 sequences listed, about 14% were seen once. There are 15 residues in the CDR3. Germline values: CDR1 LGHDT, CDR2 YNNKEL (reference sequence). V was clipped by 1 base and J by 7 bases, with 14 bases between them. This clonotype originated in a woman between 45 and 65 years old with Graves' ophthalmopathy. The chain employs TRBV3-1 and TRBJ2-1; perhaps TRBD2 as D (6 bases). The sample taken for sequencing was blood. DNA of the CDR3: TGTGCCAGCAGCCAAGTACGCCCCGGGAGTAATGAGCAGTTCTTC. Translation: CASSQVRPGSNEQFF.